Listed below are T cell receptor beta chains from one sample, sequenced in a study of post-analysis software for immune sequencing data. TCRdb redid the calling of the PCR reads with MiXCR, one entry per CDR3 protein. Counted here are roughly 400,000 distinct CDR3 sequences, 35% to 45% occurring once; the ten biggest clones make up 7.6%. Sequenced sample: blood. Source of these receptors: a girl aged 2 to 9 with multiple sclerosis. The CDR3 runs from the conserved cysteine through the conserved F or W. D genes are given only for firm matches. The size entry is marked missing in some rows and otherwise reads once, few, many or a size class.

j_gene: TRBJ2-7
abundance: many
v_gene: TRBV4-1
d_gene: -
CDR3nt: TGCGCCAGCAGCCACACCGTCTTACGGGACATACCCTACGAGCAGTACTTC
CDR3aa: CASSHTVLRDIPYEQYF

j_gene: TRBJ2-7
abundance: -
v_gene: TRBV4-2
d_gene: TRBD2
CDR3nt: TGTGCCAGCAGCCCTGACGGGCTAGCGGGAGGTTTGGAGCAGTACTTC
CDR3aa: CASSPDGLAGGLEQYF

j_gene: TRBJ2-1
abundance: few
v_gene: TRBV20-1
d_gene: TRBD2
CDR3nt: TGCAGTGCGCAGCTAGCGGGGGTGTACAATGAGCAGTTCTTC
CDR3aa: CSAQLAGVYNEQFF

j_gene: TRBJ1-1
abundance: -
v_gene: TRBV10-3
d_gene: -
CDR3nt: TGTGCCATCAGTGAGTCGGGGGACGGAGGTGAAGCTTTCTTT
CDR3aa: CAISESGDGGEAFF

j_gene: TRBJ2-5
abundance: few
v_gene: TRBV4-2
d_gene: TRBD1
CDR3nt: TGTGCCAGCAGCCAGGACCGCCCCGGGACAGTCCGTTTTGAGGAGACCCAGTACTTC
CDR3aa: CASSQDRPGTVRFEETQYF

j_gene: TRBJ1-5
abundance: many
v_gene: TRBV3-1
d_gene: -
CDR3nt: TGTGCCAGCACCAAGGGCGTGGGGGCCAATCAGCCCCAGCATTTT
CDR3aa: CASTKGVGANQPQHF

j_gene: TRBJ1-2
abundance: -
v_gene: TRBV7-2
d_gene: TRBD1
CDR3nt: TGTGCCAGCAGCCGGGACAGGGGTAGCTATGGCTACACCTTC
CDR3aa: CASSRDRGSYGYTF

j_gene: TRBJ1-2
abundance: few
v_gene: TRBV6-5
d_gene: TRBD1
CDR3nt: TGTGCCAGCAGACCCCCGAACAGGGGACCCTACACCTTC
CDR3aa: CASRPPNRGPYTF

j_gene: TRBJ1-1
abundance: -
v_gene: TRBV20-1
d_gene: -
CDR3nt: TGCAGTGCTAGACCTGAAGCTTTCTTT
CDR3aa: CSARPEAFF

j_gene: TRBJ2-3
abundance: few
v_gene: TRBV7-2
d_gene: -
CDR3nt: TGTGCCAGCAGCCAGTGGGGGGCCCTGAGCACAGATACGCAGTATTTT
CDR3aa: CASSQWGALSTDTQYF

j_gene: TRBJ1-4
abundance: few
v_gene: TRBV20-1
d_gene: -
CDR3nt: TGCAGTGCTAGACCCTGGACAGAAGGGGGTGAAAAACTGTTTTTT
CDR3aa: CSARPWTEGGEKLFF

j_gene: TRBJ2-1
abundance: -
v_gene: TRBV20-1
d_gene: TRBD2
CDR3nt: TGCAGTGCTGAACTAGCGGGAGTTTACAATGAGCAGTTCTTC
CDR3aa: CSAELAGVYNEQFF

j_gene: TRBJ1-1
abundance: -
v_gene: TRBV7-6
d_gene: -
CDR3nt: TGTGCCAGCAGCTTAGAAGGTAGAGAAGCTTTCTTT
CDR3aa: CASSLEGREAFF

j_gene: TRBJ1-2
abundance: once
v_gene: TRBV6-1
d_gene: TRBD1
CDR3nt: TGTGCCAGCAGTGCCACGACAGGGGCCGCAGGCTATGGCTACACCTTC
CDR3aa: CASSATTGAAGYGYTF

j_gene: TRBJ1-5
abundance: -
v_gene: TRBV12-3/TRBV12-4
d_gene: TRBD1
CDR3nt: TGTGCCAGCCAACAGGGGGTTGTCAATCAGCCCCAGCATTTT
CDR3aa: CASQQGVVNQPQHF

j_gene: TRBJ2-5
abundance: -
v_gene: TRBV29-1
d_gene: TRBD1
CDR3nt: TGCAGCGTTGAAGATCTAAGGGGGCCTCAAGAGACCCAGTACTTC
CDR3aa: CSVEDLRGPQETQYF

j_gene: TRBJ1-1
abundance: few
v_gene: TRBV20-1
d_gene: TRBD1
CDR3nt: TGCAGTGCTAGAGATCGCGGACAGGGAAACACTGAAGCTTTCTTT
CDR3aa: CSARDRGQGNTEAFF

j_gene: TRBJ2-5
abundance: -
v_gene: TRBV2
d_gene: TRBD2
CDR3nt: TGTGCCAGCAGTGGTTTAAGTACTAGCGGGACTCGCCAAGAGACCCAGTACTTC
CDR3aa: CASSGLSTSGTRQETQYF

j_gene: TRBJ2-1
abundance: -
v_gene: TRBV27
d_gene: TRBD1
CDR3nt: TGTGCCAGCAGTCACCGGGACAGGGACTACAATGAGCAGTTCTTC
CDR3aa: CASSHRDRDYNEQFF

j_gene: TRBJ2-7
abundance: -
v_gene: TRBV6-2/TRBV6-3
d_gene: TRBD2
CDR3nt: TGTGCCAGCAGTTCGACTAGCGGGGGTCTTTACGAGCAGTACTTC
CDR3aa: CASSSTSGGLYEQYF

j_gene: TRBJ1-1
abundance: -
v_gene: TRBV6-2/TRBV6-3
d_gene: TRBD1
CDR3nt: TGTGCCAGCAGTACAGGGGGCCGGAACACTGAAGCTTTCTTT
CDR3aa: CASSTGGRNTEAFF

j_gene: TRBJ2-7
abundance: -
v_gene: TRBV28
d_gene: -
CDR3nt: TGTGCCTGCGGGATCTCCTACGAGCAGTACTTC
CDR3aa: CACGISYEQYF

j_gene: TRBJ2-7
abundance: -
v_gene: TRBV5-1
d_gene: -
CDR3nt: TGCGCCAGCAGCTTTTCGGACGGTTACGAGCAGTACTTC
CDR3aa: CASSFSDGYEQYF

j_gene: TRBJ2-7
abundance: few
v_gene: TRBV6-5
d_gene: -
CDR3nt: TGTGCCAGCAGTTACGGGAGCGAGCAGTACTTC
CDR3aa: CASSYGSEQYF

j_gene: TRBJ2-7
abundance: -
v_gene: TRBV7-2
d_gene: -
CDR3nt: TGTGCCAGCAGCCGTCGTGGGTTAAGCTCCTACGAGCAGTACTTC
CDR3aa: CASSRRGLSSYEQYF

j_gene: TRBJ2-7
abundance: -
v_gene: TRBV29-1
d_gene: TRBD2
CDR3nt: TGCAGCGTCCGCTCCGTAGCGGGAGTGTACGAGCAGTACTTC
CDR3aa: CSVRSVAGVYEQYF

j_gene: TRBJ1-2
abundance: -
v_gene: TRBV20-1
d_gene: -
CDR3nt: TGCAGTGCAAACCTTCCGGGACAATATGGCTACACCTTC
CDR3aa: CSANLPGQYGYTF

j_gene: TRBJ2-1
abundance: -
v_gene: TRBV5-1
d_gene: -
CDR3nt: TGCGCCAGCAGCTCAGACAGAGGGGAGTACAATGAGCAGTTCTTC
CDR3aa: CASSSDRGEYNEQFF